This TCR beta chain was captured in a study of cytomegalovirus exposure and HLA in healthy donors. Study information: Out of about 410 genotyped donors, about 80% belonged to the Caucasian-associated ancestry cluster.

The table lists this clone with a few counts. Antigen: not known. The PCR employed 60 Vbeta primers together with 13 Jbeta primers. Measured with immunoSEQ multiplex PCR; TCRdb has only the in-frame clones, and not every one. This sample yields some 150,000 clones, of which 75% to 80% are seen a single time; 0.5% to 0.85% belongs to the top ten. Study outcomes and limitations: Across HLA loci, a later analysis found differing TCR association rates, with DRB1 most and HLA-C fewest. Three chains tied to CMV proved CMV antigen-specific in vitro. Researchers counted roughly 160 TCR beta chains as cytomegalovirus-associated.

Germline lookup yields CDR1 SEHNR and CDR2 FQNEAQ (reference sequence). V gave up 5 bases and J gave up 4 bases, with 17 bases separating them. The CDR3 spans 15 residues. Specimen: PBMCs. The V gene is TRBV7-9, the J gene TRBJ1-1; TRBD1 is a possible D gene (6 bases). The sequence was obtained from a male donor in good health and CMV-seronegative. DNA of the CDR3: TGTGCCAGCAGCCCCCAACAGGGAAGGGGCACTGAAGCTTTCTTT. Translated: CASSPQQGRGTEAFF.